Shown below are 19 T cell receptor beta chains from a single sample sequenced in a study of a mutant IDH1 vaccine in newly diagnosed glioma. Their target antigens are unknown. The time point here: week 5, during vaccination. Every vaccine dose comprised 300 ug of mutant IDH1 20-mer peptide plus topical imiquimod. Sequencing used immunoSEQ multiplex PCR; TCRdb keeps in-frame clones, though not all of them. The sample includes around 56,000 clones, approximately 79% of them seen just once. The specimen comprised PBMCs, sampled from a glioma patient whose treatment included an IDH1 peptide vaccine. The receptor set was obtained from a young woman with glioma. Some clones in this sample may be carry-over from other donors' samples.

J is TRBJ2-7 and V is TRBV5-4; 9 bases are shared with TRBD2. Germline lookup yields CDR1 SGHNT and CDR2 YYREEE (reference sequence). CDR3 size: 17 residues. V trimming: 4 bases; J trimming: 2 bases; junction bases outside the gene matches: 13. The CDR3 sequence is CASSLFRGRDFAYEQYF. The CDR3 DNA sequence: TGTGCCAGCAGCCTATTTCGCGGGAGGGACTTTGCCTACGAGCAGTACTTC.

CDR3 region: CSVEPDSRKTYNEQFF. The CDR3 DNA follows: TGCAGCGTTGAACCGGACAGTAGGAAGACCTACAATGAGCAGTTCTTC. This chain connects TRBV29-1 to TRBJ2-1; TRBD1 is a possible D gene (6 bases). V shed 2 bases and J shed 2 bases, with 16 bases lying between them. Germline V gene lookup returns CDR1 SQVTM and CDR2 ANQGSEA. The CDR3 totals 16 residues.

This sequence joins TRBV7-2 and TRBJ2-5, with 9 bases identical to TRBD1. The CDR3 extends over 14 amino acids. The V segment lost 5 bases and the J segment 5 bases; nucleotides outside the gene matches: 6. The germline gives CDR1 SGHTA, CDR2 FQGNSA. CDR3 sequence reads: CASSPTGGEETQYF. The CDR3 DNA sequence: TGTGCCAGCAGCCCGACAGGGGGGGAGGAGACCCAGTACTTC. Full variable domain (missing parts from reference TRBV7-2 and TRBJ2-5): GAGVSQSPSNKVTEKGKDVELRCDPISGHTALYWYRQSLGQGLEFLIYFQGNSAPDKSGLPSDRFSAERTGGSVSTLTIQRTQQEDSAVYLCASSPTGGEETQYFGPGTRLLVL.

V and J are TRBV7-9 and TRBJ1-6; D ambiguous. Trimming removed 4 bases from V and 7 bases from J, with 11 bases in between. From germline, CDR1 is SEHNR and CDR2 FQNEAQ (reference sequence). This CDR3 is built from 14 residues. The chain's CDR3 is CASSYEIPNSPLHF. In DNA, the CDR3 is TGTGCCAGCAGCTACGAAATTCCGAATTCACCCCTCCACTTT. The variable domain in full, with the rest retrieved from reference TRBV7-9 and TRBJ1-6, is DTGVSQNPRHKITKRGQNVTFRCDPISEHNRLYWYRQTLGQGPEFLTYFQNEAQLEKSRLLSDRFSAERPKGSFSTLEIQRTEQGDSAMYLCASSYEIPNSPLHFGNGTRLTVT.

This chain links TRBV7-9 with TRBJ1-6; the D gene is possibly TRBD1 (5 bases). The CDR3 contains 14 residues. The V end lost 6 bases, the J end lost 14 bases, and 20 bases lay between the germline ends. CDR1 is SEHNR and CDR2 is FQNEAQ in the germline V gene (reference sequence). The CDR3 nucleotides read TGTGCCAGCAGTTTTGGGGGTAGGGAATTCACCCTCCACTTT. This encodes CASSFGGREFTLHF.

The CDR3 region has the DNA TGTGCCAGCAGCGTGGTTTATAATTCACCCCTCCACTTT. It encodes CASSVVYNSPLHF. The V and J genes are TRBV9 and TRBJ1-6; D remains unclear. Germline V lookup: CDR1 SGDLS, CDR2 YYNGEE. The CDR3 is made up of 13 amino acids. V dropped 2 bases and J dropped 4 bases, with 4 bases sitting between them.

The rearrangement joins TRBV4-2 to TRBJ1-2; no firm D call. The CDR3 sequence is 15 residues long. With 1 base removed from V and 0 bases from J, the gap between germline ends came to 9 bases. Germline V gene lookup returns CDR1 LGHNA and CDR2 YNFKEQ. CDR3 region: CASSQVVDTNYGYTF. CDR3 nucleotide sequence: TGTGCCAGCAGCCAAGTCGTCGACACTAACTATGGCTACACCTTC.

This chain connects TRBV4-2 to TRBJ2-2, with 12 nucleotides matching TRBD2. Trimming cost V 3 bases and J 6 bases; bases outside gene matches: 8. The germline gives CDR1 LGHNA, CDR2 YNFKEQ. The length of the CDR3 is 17 residues. The CDR3 protein is CASSQERLAGDSGELFF. CDR3 nucleotides: TGTGCCAGCAGCCAGGAAAGACTAGCGGGAGATTCCGGGGAGCTGTTTTTT.

The V gene is TRBV5-4, the J gene TRBJ1-2; D gene ambiguous. Trimming stripped 3 bases from V and 7 bases from J, with 22 bases between. The CDR3 contains 16 residues. In germline, CDR1 is SGHNT, CDR2 YYREEE (reference sequence). Here the CDR3 DNA reads TGTGCCAGCAGCTGGGCAGTCTCCCAAGTCTCCCTTGGCTACACCTTC. As protein: CASSWAVSQVSLGYTF.

This chain uses TRBV11-3 with TRBJ2-6; TRBD2 matches 7 bases. After removal of 3 bases from V and 0 bases from J, the junction contained 5 bases not matched to a gene. The CDR3 length is 17 residues. Per the germline V gene, CDR1 is SGHNT and CDR2 is YENEEA. CDR3 in amino acids: CASSFGGIFSGANVLTF. In nucleotides, the CDR3 is TGTGCCAGCAGCTTCGGGGGGATCTTCTCTGGGGCCAACGTCCTGACTTTC.

The chain uses TRBV20-1 and TRBJ2-3; 7 bases match TRBD2. With 5 bases clipped from V and 8 bases from J, the junction kept 4 bases outside the gene matches. The germline V gene has CDR1 DFQATT and CDR2 SNEGSKA (reference sequence). The CDR3 is 11 amino acids. The CDR3 DNA follows: TGCAGTGCTGAGGGCGGGGGTACGCAGTATTTT. Amino acids: CSAEGGGTQYF.

This clone occurred a few times. The rearrangement uses TRBV6-5 and TRBJ1-1, with 7 bases that match TRBD1. This CDR3 contains 13 residues. Germline V lookup: CDR1 MNHEY, CDR2 SVGAGI. The junction had 2 bases not matched to a gene; V was cut back by 5 bases and J by 2 bases. This chain's CDR3 is CASSRQGNTEAFF. For the CDR3, the DNA is TGTGCCAGCAGTAGACAGGGCAACACTGAAGCTTTCTTT.

The chain links TRBV5-1 to TRBJ1-2; the D gene is possibly TRBD1 (5 bases). Germline values: CDR1 SGHRS, CDR2 YFSETQ. The CDR3 is 15 amino acids. Trimming pared 0 bases from V and 6 bases from J, leaving 15 bases between. The CDR3 reads CASSLGSRVLDGYTF. DNA of the CDR3: TGCGCCAGCAGCTTGGGGAGCAGGGTCTTGGATGGCTACACCTTC.

This chain links TRBV12-5 with TRBJ2-7, with a tentative D call TRBD2 (7 bases). Germline CDR1 LGHNT, CDR2 FRNRAP. V was shortened by 6 bases and J by 7 bases, with 19 bases between the two germline ends. The CDR3 has 14 residues. CDR3 nucleotides: TGTGCTAGTGGCCTCATAGGGGGGGCTAGGGAGCAGTACTTC. It codes for CASGLIGGAREQYF.

This chain connects TRBV4-2 to TRBJ1-5; tentative D call: TRBD1 (5 bases). CDR3 length: 16 amino acids. V shed 0 bases and J shed 1 base, with 10 bases lying between them. Germline-derived CDR1 and CDR2 are LGHNA and YNFKEQ. The CDR3 region is CASSQDFPGSNQPQHF. DNA for the CDR3: TGTGCCAGCAGCCAAGATTTCCCAGGGAGCAATCAGCCCCAGCATTTT.

The chain links TRBV7-9 to TRBJ1-1, with 7 bases that match TRBD1. Germline V gene sequence: CDR1 SEHNR, CDR2 FQNEAQ (reference sequence). The ends lost 4 bases at V and 4 bases at J; junction bases unmatched: 6. The CDR3 covers 14 residues. The CDR3 DNA reads as TGTGCCAGCAGCTCTAGCCAGGGGGGCACTGAAGCTTTCTTT. This codes for CASSSSQGGTEAFF.

V usage is TRBV9 and J usage is TRBJ2-2; 7 bases match TRBD1. The CDR3 extends over 15 amino acids. Germline V gene sequence: CDR1 SGDLS, CDR2 YYNGEE. V was pared by 3 bases and J by 5 bases, with 7 bases of the junction left unmatched. CDR3 sequence: CASSGTGLETGELFF. DNA for the CDR3: TGTGCCAGCAGCGGGACAGGCCTAGAGACCGGGGAGCTGTTTTTT.

In its sample, this clone was seen once. This chain connects TRBV5-4 to TRBJ1-1, with 8 bases fitting TRBD1. Germline CDR1 and CDR2: SGHNT and YYREEE (reference sequence). Germline trimming cut 4 bases from V and 4 bases from J; bases unmatched to any gene: 6. CDR3 length: 14 residues. As DNA, the CDR3 is TGTGCCAGCAGCCCGGGACAGGTCACCACTGAAGCTTTCTTT. It translates to CASSPGQVTTEAFF.

J is TRBJ2-3 and V is TRBV13; 14 bases align to TRBD2. Germline V gene sequence: CDR1 PRHDT, CDR2 FYEKMQ (reference sequence). The length of the CDR3 is 18 residues. V dropped 5 bases and J dropped 2; count of bases not matched to a gene: 9. The CDR3 DNA follows: TGTGCCAGCAGCCCCGGGACTAGCGGGAGTCTGTACACAGATACGCAGTATTTT. Translating it yields CASSPGTSGSLYTDTQYF. Full variable domain (rest looked up from reference TRBV13 and TRBJ2-3): AAGVIQSPRHLIKEKRETATLKCYPIPRHDTVYWYQQGPGQDPQFLISFYEKMQSDKGSIPDRFSAQQFSDYHSELNMSSLELGDSALYFCASSPGTSGSLYTDTQYFGPGTRLTVL.